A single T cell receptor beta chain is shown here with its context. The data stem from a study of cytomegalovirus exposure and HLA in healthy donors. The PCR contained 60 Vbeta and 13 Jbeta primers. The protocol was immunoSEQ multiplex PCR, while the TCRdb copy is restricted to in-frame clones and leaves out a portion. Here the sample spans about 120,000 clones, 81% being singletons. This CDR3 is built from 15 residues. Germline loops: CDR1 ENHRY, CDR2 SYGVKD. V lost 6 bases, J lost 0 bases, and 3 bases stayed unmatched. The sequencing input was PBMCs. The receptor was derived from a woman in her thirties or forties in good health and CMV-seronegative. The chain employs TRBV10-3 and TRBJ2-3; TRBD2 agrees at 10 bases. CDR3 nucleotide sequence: TGTGCCATCAGCACTAGCGGGGCTAGCACAGATACGCAGTATTTT. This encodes CAISTSGASTDTQYF.